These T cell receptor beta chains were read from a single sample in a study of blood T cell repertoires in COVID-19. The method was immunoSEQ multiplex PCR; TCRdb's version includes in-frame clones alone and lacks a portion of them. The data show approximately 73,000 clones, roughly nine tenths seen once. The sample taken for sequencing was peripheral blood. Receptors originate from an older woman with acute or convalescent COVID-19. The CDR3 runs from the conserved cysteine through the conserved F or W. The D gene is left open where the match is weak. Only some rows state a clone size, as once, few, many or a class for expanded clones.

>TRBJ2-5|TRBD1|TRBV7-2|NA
TGTGCCAGCAGCCCGACAGGGGCCAGTGAGACCCAGTACTTC
CASSPTGASETQYF
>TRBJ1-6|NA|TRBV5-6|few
TGTGCCAGCAGCTTACAGGGCTCGGGTTCACCCCTCCACTTT
CASSLQGSGSPLHF
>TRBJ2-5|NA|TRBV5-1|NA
TGCGCCAGCAGCTTGGCCCTCCAAGAGACCCAGTACTTC
CASSLALQETQYF
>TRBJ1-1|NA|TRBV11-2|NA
TGTGCCAGCAGCCCCGTGGGGGGGATGAACACTGAAGCTTTCTTT
CASSPVGGMNTEAFF
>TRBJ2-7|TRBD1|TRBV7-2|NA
TGTGCCAGCAGGTGGGGGCAGGGGGCATACGAGCAGTACTTC
CASRWGQGAYEQYF
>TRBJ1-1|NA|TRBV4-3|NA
TGCGCCAGCAGCCTCGAGGAGGACACTGAAGCTTTCTTT
CASSLEEDTEAFF
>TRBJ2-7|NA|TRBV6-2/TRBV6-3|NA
TGTGCCAGCAGCTCCCCGACTGTATGGAACGAGCAGTACTTC
CASSSPTVWNEQYF
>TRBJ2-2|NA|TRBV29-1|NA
TGCAGCGTCCTCCGGGAGGGGGCTGCCGGGGAGCTGTTTTTT
CSVLREGAAGELFF
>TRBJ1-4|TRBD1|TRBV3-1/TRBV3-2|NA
TGTGCCAGCAGCCAACACGGTTATGGGACAGAGAATGAAAAACTGTTTTTT
CASSQHGYGTENEKLFF
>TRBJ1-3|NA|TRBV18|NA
TGTGCCAGCTCACCACCGAGCAACTCTGGAAACACCATATATTTT
CASSPPSNSGNTIYF
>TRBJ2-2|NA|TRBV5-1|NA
TGCGCCAGCAGCCGTAGAGGTCAGGGAAGTTACACCGGGGAGCTGTTTTTT
CASSRRGQGSYTGELFF
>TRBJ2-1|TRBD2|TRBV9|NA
TGTGCCAGCAGCGTAGCAGGACTAGGGAATGAGCAGTTCTTC
CASSVAGLGNEQFF
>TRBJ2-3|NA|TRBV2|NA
TGTGCCAGCACGATGTCCTCCTCTACTATAACGCAGTATTTT
CASTMSSSTITQYF
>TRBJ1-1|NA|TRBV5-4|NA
TGTGCCAGCAGCCCCGTGACACATTCAACTGAAGCTTTCTTT
CASSPVTHSTEAFF
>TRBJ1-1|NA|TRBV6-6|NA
TGTGCCAGCAGTGATCCAGGGTATAGCACTGAAGCTTTCTTT
CASSDPGYSTEAFF
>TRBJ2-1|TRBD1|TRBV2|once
TGTGCCAGCAGCCGGGACAGCTCCTACAATGAGCAGTTCTTC
CASSRDSSYNEQFF
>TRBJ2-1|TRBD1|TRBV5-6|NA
TGTGCCAGCAGCCTGATGGGACAGGGAGGCTACAATGAGCAGTTCTTC
CASSLMGQGGYNEQFF
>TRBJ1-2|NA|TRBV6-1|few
TGTGCCAGCAGTGAAAGGACAGACCACCCCTATGGCTACACCTTC
CASSERTDHPYGYTF
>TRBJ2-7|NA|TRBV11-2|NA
TGTGCCAGCAGCTTAGGGTTTAGCTCCTACGAGCAGTACTTC
CASSLGFSSYEQYF
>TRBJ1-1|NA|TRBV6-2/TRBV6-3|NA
TGTGCCAGCAGTTATCCCTACAGGGACACTGAAGCTTTCTTT
CASSYPYRDTEAFF
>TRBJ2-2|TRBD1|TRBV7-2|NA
TGTGCCAGCAGCCCTTGGGACAGGGGAGCCGGGGAGCTGTTTTTT
CASSPWDRGAGELFF
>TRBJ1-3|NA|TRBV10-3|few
TGTGCCATCAACCCGGACAATTCTGGAAACACCATATATTTT
CAINPDNSGNTIYF
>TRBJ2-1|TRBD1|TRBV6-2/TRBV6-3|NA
TGTGCCAGCAGTTACGACAGGGCGGATTTGTTCTTC
CASSYDRADLFF
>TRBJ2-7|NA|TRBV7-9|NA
TGTGCCAGCAGCTTACTTGGACAGACTTACGAGCAGTACTTC
CASSLLGQTYEQYF
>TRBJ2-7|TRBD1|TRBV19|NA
TGTGCCAGTAGTACCCTGACAGGGCTCTACGAGCAGTACTTC
CASSTLTGLYEQYF
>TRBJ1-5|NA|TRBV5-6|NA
TGTGCCAGCAGCTTGTCAATCGGACAGTTTCAGCCCCAGCATTTT
CASSLSIGQFQPQHF
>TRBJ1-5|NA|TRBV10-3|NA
TGTGCCATCAGTGAGTCCAGGGTTGACAATCAGCCCCAGCATTTT
CAISESRVDNQPQHF
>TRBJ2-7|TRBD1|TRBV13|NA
TGTGCCAGCAGCTTTTCGACAGGGGGGAATTACGAGCAGTACTTC
CASSFSTGGNYEQYF
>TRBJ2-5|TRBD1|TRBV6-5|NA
TGTGCCAGCAGTTATGACAGGGATGGGACCCAGTACTTC
CASSYDRDGTQYF
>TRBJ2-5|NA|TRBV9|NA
TGTGCCAGCAGCGTAGGCGTTGGGGGCTGGGACCAAGAGACCCAGTACTTC
CASSVGVGGWDQETQYF
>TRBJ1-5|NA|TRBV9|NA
TGTGCCAGCAGCGTAGGATCGGGGCAGCCCCAGCATTTT
CASSVGSGQPQHF
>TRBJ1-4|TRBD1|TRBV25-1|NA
TGTGCCAGCAGCGGGACAGGGGGTGAAAAACTGTTTTTT
CASSGTGGEKLFF
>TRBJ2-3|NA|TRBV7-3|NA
TGTGCCAGCAGTTCCACAGGCCTAAGCACAGATACGCAGTATTTT
CASSSTGLSTDTQYF
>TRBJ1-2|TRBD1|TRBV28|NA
TGTGCCAGCAGTAAAAGGGACAGAAGTGGCTACACCTTC
CASSKRDRSGYTF
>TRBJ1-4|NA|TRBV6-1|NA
TGTGCCAGCAGTGAAGCCGTGGGGGGGGCCTCTTTGGCGACTAATGAAAAACTGTTTTTT
CASSEAVGGASLATNEKLFF
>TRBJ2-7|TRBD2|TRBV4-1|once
TGCGCCAGCAGCCTTCTAGCGGGAGTCCCTTTAAACTACGAGCAGTACTTC
CASSLLAGVPLNYEQYF
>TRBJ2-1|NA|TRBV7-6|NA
TGTGCCAGCAGCTTAGTCGCCTCGGCGGGGCTCCTCTACAATGAGCAGTTCTTC
CASSLVASAGLLYNEQFF
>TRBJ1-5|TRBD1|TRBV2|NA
TGTGCCAGCAGTGAAGTAGGCAGGGGGCACCCCCAGCATTTT
CASSEVGRGHPQHF
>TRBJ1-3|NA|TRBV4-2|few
TGTGCCAGCAGCCAGACCTGGACATCACTCAGCTCTGGAAACACCATATATTTT
CASSQTWTSLSSGNTIYF
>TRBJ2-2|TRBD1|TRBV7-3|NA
TGTGCCAGCAGCTTGAGTGGGGGACAGGGGTCCGGGGAGCTGTTTTTT
CASSLSGGQGSGELFF
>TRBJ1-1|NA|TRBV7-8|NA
TGTGCCAGCAGCATCGGACAGAACACTGAAGCTTTCTTT
CASSIGQNTEAFF
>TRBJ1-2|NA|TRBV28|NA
TGTGCCAGCAGTTCAGGGGACCACTTTGACTATGGCTACACCTTC
CASSSGDHFDYGYTF
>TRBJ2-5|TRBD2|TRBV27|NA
TGTGCCAGCAGTATTCGGGAGGGCCAAGAGACCCAGTACTTC
CASSIREGQETQYF
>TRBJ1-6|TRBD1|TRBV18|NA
TGTGCCAGCTCACCGCGACAGGGGGATTCACCCCTCCACTTT
CASSPRQGDSPLHF
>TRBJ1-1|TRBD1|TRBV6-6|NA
TGTGCCAGCAGTTTAGACAGGGTGAACACTGAAGCTTTCTTT
CASSLDRVNTEAFF
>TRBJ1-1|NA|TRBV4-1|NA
TGCGCCAGCAGCCAAGATTGGCCCCCGAACACTGAAGCTTTCTTT
CASSQDWPPNTEAFF
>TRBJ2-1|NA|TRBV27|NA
TGTGCCAGCAGTCCACGTGGCCCCCCCTACAATGAGCAGTTCTTC
CASSPRGPPYNEQFF
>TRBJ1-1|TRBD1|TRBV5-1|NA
TGCGCCAGCAGCTTTACAGGGGGGGAGACTGAAGCTTTCTTT
CASSFTGGETEAFF
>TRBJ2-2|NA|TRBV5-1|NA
TGCGCCAGCAGCACAGAGCTCGCGAACACCGGGGAGCTGTTTTTT
CASSTELANTGELFF
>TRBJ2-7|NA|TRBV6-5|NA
TGTGCCAGCAGTTGGACAGCCGAGGGGGAGCAGTACTTC
CASSWTAEGEQYF
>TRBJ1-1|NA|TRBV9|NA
TGTGCCAGCAGCGTGGCCCCAGATTTCCTATCAGGGAACACTGAAGCTTTCTTT
CASSVAPDFLSGNTEAFF
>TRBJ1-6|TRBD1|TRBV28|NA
TGTGCCAGCACCATACCGGGACAGGGGGTTTCACCCCTCCACTTT
CASTIPGQGVSPLHF
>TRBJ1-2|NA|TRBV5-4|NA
TGTGCCAGCAGCTCGGGACAAAGCTACTATGGCTACACCTTC
CASSSGQSYYGYTF
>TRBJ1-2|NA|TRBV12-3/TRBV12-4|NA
TGTGCCAGCAGTTTGGGTACAGGCTATGGCTACACCTTC
CASSLGTGYGYTF
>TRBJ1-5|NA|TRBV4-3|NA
TGCGCCAGCAGCCAAGATGGGGCACCTAATAGCAATCAGCCCCAGCATTTT
CASSQDGAPNSNQPQHF
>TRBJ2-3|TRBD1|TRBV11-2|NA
TGTGCCAGCAGCAATAAGGGGGGACAGGGCATAGATACGCAGTATTTT
CASSNKGGQGIDTQYF